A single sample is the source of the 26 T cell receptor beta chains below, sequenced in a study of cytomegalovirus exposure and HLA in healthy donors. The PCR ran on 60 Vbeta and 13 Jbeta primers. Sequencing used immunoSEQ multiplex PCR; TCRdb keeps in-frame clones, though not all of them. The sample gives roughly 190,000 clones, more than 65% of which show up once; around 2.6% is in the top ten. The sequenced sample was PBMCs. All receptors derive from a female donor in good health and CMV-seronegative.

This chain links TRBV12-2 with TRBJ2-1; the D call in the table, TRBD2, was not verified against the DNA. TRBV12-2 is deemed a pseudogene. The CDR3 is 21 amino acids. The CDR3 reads CASRLAKRTNPMGSSYNEQFF. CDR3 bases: TGTGCAAGTCGCTTAGCGAAGCGGACTAACCCGATGGGGAGCTCCTACAATGAGCAGTTCTTC.

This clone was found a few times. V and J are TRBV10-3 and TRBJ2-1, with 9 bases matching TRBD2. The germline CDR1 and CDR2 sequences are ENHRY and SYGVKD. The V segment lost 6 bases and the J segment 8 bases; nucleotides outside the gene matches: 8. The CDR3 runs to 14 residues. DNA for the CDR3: TGTGCCATCAGCGCGGGAGGGGGAGAGGATGAGCAGTTCTTC. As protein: CAISAGGGEDEQFF.

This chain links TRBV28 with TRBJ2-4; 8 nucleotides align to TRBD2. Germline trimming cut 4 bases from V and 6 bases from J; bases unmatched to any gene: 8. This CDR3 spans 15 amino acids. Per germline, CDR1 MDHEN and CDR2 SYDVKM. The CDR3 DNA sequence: TGTGCCAGCAGTTCCGGGGGGGAACGGAGAAACATTCAGTACTTC. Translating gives CASSSGGERRNIQYF.

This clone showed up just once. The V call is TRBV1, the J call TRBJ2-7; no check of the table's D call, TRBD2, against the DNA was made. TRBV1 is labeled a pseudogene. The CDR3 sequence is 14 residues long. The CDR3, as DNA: TGCACCAGCACGATGGAGGGCCTTTTGGACGAGCAGTACTTC. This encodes CTSTMEGLLDEQYF.

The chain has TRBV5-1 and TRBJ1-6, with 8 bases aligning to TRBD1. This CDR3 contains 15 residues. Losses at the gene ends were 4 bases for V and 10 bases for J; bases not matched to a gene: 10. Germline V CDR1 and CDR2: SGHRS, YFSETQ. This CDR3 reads CASSPTAGGESPLHF. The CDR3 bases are TGCGCCAGCAGCCCCACTGCAGGGGGCGAATCACCCCTCCACTTT. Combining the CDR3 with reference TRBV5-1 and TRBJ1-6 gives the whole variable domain KAGVTQTPRYLIKTRGQQVTLSCSPISGHRSVSWYQQTPGQGLQFLFEYFSETQRNKGNFPGRFSGRQFSNSRSEMNVSTLELGDSALYLCASSPTAGGESPLHFGNGTRLTVT.

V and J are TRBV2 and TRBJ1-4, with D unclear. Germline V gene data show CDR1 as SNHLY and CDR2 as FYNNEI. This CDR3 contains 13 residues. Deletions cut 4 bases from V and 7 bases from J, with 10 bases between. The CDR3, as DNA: TGTGCCAGCAGTGCGGGGTACCCTGAAAAACTGTTTTTT. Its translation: CASSAGYPEKLFF.

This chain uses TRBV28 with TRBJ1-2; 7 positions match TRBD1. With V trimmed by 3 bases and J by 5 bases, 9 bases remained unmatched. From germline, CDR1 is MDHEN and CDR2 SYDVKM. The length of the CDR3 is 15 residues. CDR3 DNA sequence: TGTGCCAGCAGTTTCTTTCTACAGGGGACATATGGCTACACCTTC. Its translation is CASSFFLQGTYGYTF.

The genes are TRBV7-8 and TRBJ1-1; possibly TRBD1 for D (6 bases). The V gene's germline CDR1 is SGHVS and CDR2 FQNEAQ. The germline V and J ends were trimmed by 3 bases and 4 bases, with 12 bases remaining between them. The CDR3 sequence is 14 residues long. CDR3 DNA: TGTGCCAGCAGCTTGTGGGCGGGGGCCACTGAAGCTTTCTTT. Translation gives CASSLWAGATEAFF.

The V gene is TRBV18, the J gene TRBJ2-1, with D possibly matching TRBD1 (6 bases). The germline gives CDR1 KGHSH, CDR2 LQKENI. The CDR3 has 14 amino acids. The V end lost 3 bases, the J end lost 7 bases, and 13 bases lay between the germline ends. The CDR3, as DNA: TGTGCCAGCTCACCCCAGGGGAGAGGGAATGAGCAGTTCTTC. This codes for CASSPQGRGNEQFF. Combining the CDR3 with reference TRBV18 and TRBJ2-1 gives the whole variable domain NAGVMQNPRHLVRRRGQEARLRCSPMKGHSHVYWYRQLPEEGLKFMVYLQKENIIDESGMPKERFSAEFPKEGPSILRIQQVVRGDSAAYFCASSPQGRGNEQFFGPGTRLTVL.

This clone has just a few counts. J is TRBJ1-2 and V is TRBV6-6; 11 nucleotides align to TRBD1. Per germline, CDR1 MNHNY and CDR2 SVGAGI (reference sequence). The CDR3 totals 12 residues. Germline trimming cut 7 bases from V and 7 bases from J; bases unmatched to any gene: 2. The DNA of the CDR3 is TGTGCCAGCACGGACAGGGGGCTTGGCTACACCTTC. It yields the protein CASTDRGLGYTF.

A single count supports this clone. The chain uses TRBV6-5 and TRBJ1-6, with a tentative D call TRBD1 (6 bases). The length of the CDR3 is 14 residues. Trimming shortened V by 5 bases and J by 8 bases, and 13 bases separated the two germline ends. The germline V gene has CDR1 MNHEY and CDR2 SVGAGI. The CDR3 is CASSLRGKDSPLHF. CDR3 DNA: TGTGCCAGCAGTCTCAGGGGTAAGGATTCACCCCTCCACTTT.

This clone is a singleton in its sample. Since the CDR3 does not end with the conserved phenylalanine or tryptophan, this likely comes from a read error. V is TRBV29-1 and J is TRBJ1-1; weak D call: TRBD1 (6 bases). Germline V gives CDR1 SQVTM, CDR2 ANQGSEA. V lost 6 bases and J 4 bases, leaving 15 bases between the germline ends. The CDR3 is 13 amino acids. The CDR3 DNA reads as TGCAGCGTCGCCCAGGGGTTTAGCACTGAAGCTTTCCTT. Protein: CSVAQGFSTEAFL.

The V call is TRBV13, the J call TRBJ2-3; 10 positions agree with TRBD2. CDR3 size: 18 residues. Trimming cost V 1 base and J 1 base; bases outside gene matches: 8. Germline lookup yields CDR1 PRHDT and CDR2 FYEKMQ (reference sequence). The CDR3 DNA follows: TGTGCCAGCAGCTTAGCTAGCGGGGGCCCCGATGGCACAGATACGCAGTATTTT. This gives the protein CASSLASGGPDGTDTQYF.

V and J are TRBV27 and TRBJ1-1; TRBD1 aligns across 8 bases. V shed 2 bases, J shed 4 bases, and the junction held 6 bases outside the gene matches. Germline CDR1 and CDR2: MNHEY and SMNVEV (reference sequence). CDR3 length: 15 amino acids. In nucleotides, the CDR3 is TGTGCCAGCAGTTTAGACGGACAGGGCGCCACTGAAGCTTTCTTT. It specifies CASSLDGQGATEAFF.

The chain's CDR3 is CASRTGLAGSYEQYF. CDR3 in DNA: TGTGCCAGCAGGACAGGACTAGCCGGGTCCTACGAGCAGTACTTC. The chain employs TRBV6-6 and TRBJ2-7, with 8 positions matching TRBD2. The V and J ends lost 6 bases and 1 base, in that order; junction bases with no gene match: 8. The CDR3 spans 15 residues. Germline CDR1 is MNHNY and CDR2 is SVGAGI (reference sequence).

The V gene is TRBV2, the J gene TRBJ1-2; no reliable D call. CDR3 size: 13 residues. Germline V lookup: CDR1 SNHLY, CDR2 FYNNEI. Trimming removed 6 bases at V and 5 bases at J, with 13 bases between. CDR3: CASRPQYIYGYTF. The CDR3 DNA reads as TGTGCCAGCAGGCCACAGTACATATATGGCTACACCTTC.

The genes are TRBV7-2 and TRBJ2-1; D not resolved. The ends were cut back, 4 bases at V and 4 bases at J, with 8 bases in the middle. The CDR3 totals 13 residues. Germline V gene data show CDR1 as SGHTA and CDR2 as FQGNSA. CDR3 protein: CASSYDTYNEQFF. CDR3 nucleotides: TGTGCCAGCAGCTATGACACGTACAATGAGCAGTTCTTC. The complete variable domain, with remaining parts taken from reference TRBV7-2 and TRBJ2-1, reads GAGVSQSPSNKVTEKGKDVELRCDPISGHTALYWYRQSLGQGLEFLIYFQGNSAPDKSGLPSDRFSAERTGGSVSTLTIQRTQQEDSAVYLCASSYDTYNEQFFGPGTRLTVL.

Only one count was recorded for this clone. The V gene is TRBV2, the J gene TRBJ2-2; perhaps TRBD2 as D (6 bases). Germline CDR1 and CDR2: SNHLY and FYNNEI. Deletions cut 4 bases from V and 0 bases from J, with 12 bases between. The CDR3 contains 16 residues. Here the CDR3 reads CASSGTTSANTGELFF. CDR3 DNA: TGTGCCAGCAGTGGGACTACTTCGGCGAACACCGGGGAGCTGTTTTTT.

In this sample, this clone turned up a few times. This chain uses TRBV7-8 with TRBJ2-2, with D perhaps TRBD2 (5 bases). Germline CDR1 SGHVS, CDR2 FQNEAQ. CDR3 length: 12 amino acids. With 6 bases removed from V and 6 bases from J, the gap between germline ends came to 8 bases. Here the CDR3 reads CASSRGPGELFF. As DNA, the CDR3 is TGTGCCAGCAGTCGAGGGCCCGGGGAGCTGTTTTTT. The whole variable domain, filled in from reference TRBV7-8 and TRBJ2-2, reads GAGVSQSPRYKVAKRGQDVALRCDPISGHVSLFWYQQALGQGPEFLTYFQNEAQLDKSGLPSDRFFAERPEGSVSTLKIQRTQQEDSAVYLCASSRGPGELFFGEGSRLTVL.

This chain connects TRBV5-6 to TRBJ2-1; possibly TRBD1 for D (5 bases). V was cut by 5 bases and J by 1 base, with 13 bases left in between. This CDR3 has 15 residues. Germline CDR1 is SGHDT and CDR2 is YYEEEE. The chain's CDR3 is CASSPNRLSYNEQFF. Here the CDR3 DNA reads TGTGCCAGCAGTCCTAACAGGCTATCCTACAATGAGCAGTTCTTC.

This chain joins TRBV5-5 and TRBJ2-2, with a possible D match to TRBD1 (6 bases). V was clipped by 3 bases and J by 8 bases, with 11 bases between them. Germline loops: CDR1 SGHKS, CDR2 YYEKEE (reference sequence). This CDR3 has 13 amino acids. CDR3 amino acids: CASSSDRWGELFF. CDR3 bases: TGTGCCAGCAGCTCAGACAGGTGGGGGGAGCTGTTTTTT.

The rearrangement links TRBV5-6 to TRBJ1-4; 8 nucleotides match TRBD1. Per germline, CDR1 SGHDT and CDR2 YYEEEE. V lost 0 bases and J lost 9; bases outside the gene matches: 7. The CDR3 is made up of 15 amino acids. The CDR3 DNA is TGTGCCAGCAGCTTGGAAGGACAGGGTTTTCAAAAACTGTTTTTT. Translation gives CASSLEGQGFQKLFF.

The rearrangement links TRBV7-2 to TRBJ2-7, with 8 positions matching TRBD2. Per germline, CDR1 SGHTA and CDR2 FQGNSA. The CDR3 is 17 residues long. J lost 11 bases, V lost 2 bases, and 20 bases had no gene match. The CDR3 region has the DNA TGTGCCAGCAGCTTACCGAAGGCGGGGGGAATTTCGGACATTAAGTACTTC. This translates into CASSLPKAGGISDIKYF. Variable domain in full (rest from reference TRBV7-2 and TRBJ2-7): GAGVSQSPSNKVTEKGKDVELRCDPISGHTALYWYRQSLGQGLEFLIYFQGNSAPDKSGLPSDRFSAERTGGSVSTLTIQRTQQEDSAVYLCASSLPKAGGISDIKYFGPGTRLTVT.

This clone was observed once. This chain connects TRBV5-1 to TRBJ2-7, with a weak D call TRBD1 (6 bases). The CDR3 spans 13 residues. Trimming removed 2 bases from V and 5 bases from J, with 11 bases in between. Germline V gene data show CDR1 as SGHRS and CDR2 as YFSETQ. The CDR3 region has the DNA TGCGCCAGCAGCTTCCCAGGGGCTGACGAGCAGTACTTC. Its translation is CASSFPGADEQYF. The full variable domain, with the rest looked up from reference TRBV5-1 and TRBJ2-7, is KAGVTQTPRYLIKTRGQQVTLSCSPISGHRSVSWYQQTPGQGLQFLFEYFSETQRNKGNFPGRFSGRQFSNSRSEMNVSTLELGDSALYLCASSFPGADEQYFGPGTRLTVT.

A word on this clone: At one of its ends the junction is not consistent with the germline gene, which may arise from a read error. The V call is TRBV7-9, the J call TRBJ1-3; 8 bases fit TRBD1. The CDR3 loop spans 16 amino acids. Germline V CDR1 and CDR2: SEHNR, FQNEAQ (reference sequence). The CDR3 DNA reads TGTTCCAGCAGCCGGACAGGGTTTTTGTCTGGAAACACCATATATTTT. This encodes CSSSRTGFLSGNTIYF.

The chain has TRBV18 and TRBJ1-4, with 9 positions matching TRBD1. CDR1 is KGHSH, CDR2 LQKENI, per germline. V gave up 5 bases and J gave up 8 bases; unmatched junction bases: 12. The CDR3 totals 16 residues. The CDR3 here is CASSFAPGQGGEKLFF. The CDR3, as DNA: TGTGCCAGCTCATTTGCCCCGGGACAGGGAGGCGAAAAACTGTTTTTT.